The 16 T cell receptor beta chains below were found in one sample sequenced in a study of CD8+CD57+ T cells in acquired aplastic anemia. Genomic DNA, serving as template, underwent TCR beta VDJ and CDR3 profiling. TCRdb reprocessed the reads via MiXCR and lists one record per CDR3 protein. The data contain 180,000 or so distinct CDR3 sequences, over 40% of them seen just once; the ten biggest clones take up 1.8%. Flow cytometry had shown expanded CD8+CD57+ cells in the patients chosen for sequencing. Sequencing was carried out using sorted CD4+, CD8+, or CD8+CD57+ T cells (not recorded which) from PBMCs. The receptors stem from a human donor with aplastic anemia.

The chain employs TRBV4-1 and TRBJ2-7, with 7 bases lining up with TRBD2. Germline lookup yields CDR1 MGHRA and CDR2 YSYEKL. The CDR3 extends over 14 amino acids. The V gene end was trimmed by 1 base and the J gene end by 4 bases; junction bases not matched to a gene: 4. The CDR3 reads CASSQAQGGYEQYV. CDR3 coding DNA: TGCGCCAGCAGCCAAGCCCAGGGAGGGTACGAGCAGTACGTC.

The chain carries TRBV20-1 and TRBJ1-5; TRBD1 aligns across 7 bases. Germline lookup yields CDR1 DFQATT and CDR2 SNEGSKA (reference sequence). V gave up 3 bases and J gave up 6 bases; unmatched junction bases: 5. This CDR3 contains 13 residues. The DNA of the CDR3 is TGCAGTGCTAGTCGGGACAGAGGTCAGCCCCAGCATTTT. Amino acids: CSASRDRGQPQHF.

In this sample, this clonotype turned up many times. This chain connects TRBV15 to TRBJ1-2; 9 nucleotides line up with TRBD1. Germline V gene sequence: CDR1 LNHNV, CDR2 YYDKDF (reference sequence). V gave up 2 bases and J gave up 6 bases; unmatched junction bases: 7. The CDR3 has 15 residues. The CDR3, as DNA: TGTGCCACCAGCAGAACAGGGGGCGCGAGTGATGGCTACACCTTC. It is translated as CATSRTGGASDGYTF.

This chain joins TRBV24-1 and TRBJ1-4; D may be TRBD1 (6 bases). Trimming stripped 10 bases from V and 5 bases from J, with 13 bases between. This CDR3 has 13 amino acids. Germline lookup yields CDR1 KGHDR and CDR2 SFDVKD. CDR3 protein: CATQRDTNEKLFF. In nucleotides, the CDR3 is TGTGCCACGCAACGGGACACAAATGAAAAACTGTTTTTT.

As to this clonotype: The conserved phenylalanine or tryptophan is not found at the CDR3 terminus, so this likely reflects a read error. Because the CDR3's place on the DNA is in doubt, the DNA is left out and the CDR3 is given as listed by TCRdb. This chain joins TRBV14 and TRBJ2-1; the table's D call, TRBD2, was not checked against the DNA. Germline CDR1 and CDR2: SGHDN and FVKESK. The CDR3 is 8 amino acids long, termini counted. CDR3 sequence: CASSHFTS.

Many counts were recorded for this clonotype. The V and J genes are TRBV20-1 and TRBJ1-1, with 7 bases aligning to TRBD1. V lost 5 bases, J lost 1 base, and 7 bases stayed unmatched. Per germline, CDR1 DFQATT and CDR2 SNEGSKA (reference sequence). The CDR3 covers 14 residues. The CDR3 here is CSARQGGGNTEAFF. In DNA form, the CDR3 reads TGCAGTGCTCGACAGGGTGGTGGGAACACTGAAGCTTTCTTT.

The sample holds many counts of this clonotype. The chain carries TRBV5-1 and TRBJ1-1, with D possibly TRBD1 on 5 matching bases. The CDR3 runs 14 residues. The V end lost 3 bases, the J end lost 0 bases, and 9 bases lay between the germline ends. Germline V gene sequence: CDR1 SGHRS, CDR2 YFSETQ. This chain's CDR3 is CASSYSTVNTEAFF. The CDR3 DNA sequence: TGCGCCAGCAGCTACTCGACAGTGAACACTGAAGCTTTCTTT.

The V gene is TRBV20-1, the J gene TRBJ2-1, with TRBD2 identical over 11 bases. Per the germline V gene, CDR1 is DFQATT and CDR2 is SNEGSKA (reference sequence). The CDR3 has 12 amino acids. CDR3 region: CPLAGEYNEQFF. CDR3 DNA: TGCCCACTAGCGGGGGAGTACAATGAGCAGTTCTTC.

With respect to this clonotype: A read error may be the cause here, since a much bigger clone is one base away. The rearrangement links TRBV3-1 to TRBJ2-3; the match to TRBD2 covers 7 bases. Germline V lookup: CDR1 LGHDT, CDR2 YNNKEL (reference sequence). This CDR3 comprises 15 residues. This CDR3 is CANSQGAGAADTQYF. The CDR3 DNA sequence: TGTGCCAACAGCCAAGGGGCGGGAGCGGCGGATACGCAGTATTTT.

This clonotype came up many times. The chain links TRBV19 to TRBJ1-5; unclear D gene. V shed 7 bases and J shed 0 bases, with 10 bases lying between them. Looked up from germline, CDR1 is LNHDA and CDR2 is SQIVND (reference sequence). This CDR3 comprises 14 residues. CDR3 region: CASNWVYSNQPQHF. The CDR3 coding sequence is TGTGCCAGTAATTGGGTCTATAGCAATCAGCCCCAGCATTTT. The full variable domain, rest sourced from reference TRBV19 and TRBJ1-5, is DGGITQSPKYLFRKEGQNVTLSCEQNLNHDAMYWYRQDPGQGLRLIYYSQIVNDFQKGDIAEGYSVSREKKESFPLTVTSAQKNPTAFYLCASNWVYSNQPQHFGDGTRLSIL.

In regard to this clonotype: One base away lies a much larger clone, so this may be a sequencing read error. V is TRBV5-1 and J is TRBJ1-4, with D unclear. CDR3 size: 15 residues. Germline lookup yields CDR1 SGHRS and CDR2 YFSETQ. As DNA, the CDR3 is TGCGCCAGCAGCTCCCCCGACGCTTTCAATGAAAGACTGTTTTTT. Its translation: CASSSPDAFNERLFF.

The rearrangement joins TRBV15 to TRBJ2-7, with 9 bases identical to TRBD2. This CDR3 is built from 18 residues. The J segment lost 4 bases and the V segment lost 0 bases, leaving 13 bases of the junction unmatched. In germline, CDR1 is LNHNV, CDR2 YYDKDF (reference sequence). Here the CDR3 reads CATSRDGGLAEKSYEQYF. Here the CDR3 DNA reads TGTGCCACCAGCAGAGATGGGGGACTAGCAGAGAAGAGTTACGAGCAGTACTTC.

This clonotype was seen repeatedly, ten times or more. The genes are TRBV10-3 and TRBJ2-1; 8 bases match TRBD2. Unmatched junction bases numbered 3, after V lost 0 bases and J lost 2 bases. This CDR3 has 16 amino acids. The germline V gene encodes CDR1 ENHRY and CDR2 SYGVKD. Here the CDR3 reads CAISESLAAAYNEQFF. The CDR3 bases are TGTGCCATCAGTGAGTCACTAGCGGCGGCCTACAATGAGCAGTTCTTC.

This clonotype has a count of ten or more. The rearrangement links TRBV6-6 to TRBJ1-2; TRBD1 matches at 9 bases. V lost 0 bases, J lost 6 bases, and 5 bases stayed unmatched. There are 15 residues in the CDR3. Germline V gene data show CDR1 as MNHNY and CDR2 as SVGAGI (reference sequence). The CDR3 DNA reads TGTGCCAGCAGTTACTCTTGGGACAGGGCGGATGGCTACACCTTC. It specifies CASSYSWDRADGYTF.

The chain uses TRBV2 and TRBJ2-7; D call uncertain. The CDR3 consists of 11 residues. The germline V and J ends were trimmed by 6 bases and 6 bases, with 9 bases remaining between them. Germline CDR1 and CDR2: SNHLY and FYNNEI. In DNA, the CDR3 is TGTGCCAGCAGGAGGCAGAGCGAGCAGTACTTC. This gives the protein CASRRQSEQYF. Combining the CDR3 with reference TRBV2 and TRBJ2-7 gives the whole variable domain EPEVTQTPSHQVTQMGQEVILRCVPISNHLYFYWYRQILGQKVEFLVSFYNNEISEKSEIFDDQFSVERPDGSNFTLKIRSTKLEDSAMYFCASRRQSEQYFGPGTRLTVT.

This clonotype was recorded many times. The chain is built from TRBV11-2 and TRBJ2-7; 7 nucleotides line up with TRBD1. CDR3 length equals 14 residues. V shed 4 bases, J shed 9 bases, and the junction held 12 bases outside the gene matches. In germline, CDR1 is SGHAT, CDR2 FQNNGV. The CDR3 region has the DNA TGTGCCAGCAGCTATACTACAGGGGCCATGGGGCAGTACTTC. Its protein product is CASSYTTGAMGQYF. The variable domain in full, with the rest retrieved from reference TRBV11-2 and TRBJ2-7, is EAGVAQSPRYKIIEKRQSVAFWCNPISGHATLYWYQQILGQGPKLLIQFQNNGVVDDSQLPKDRFSAERLKGVDSTLKIQPAKLEDSAVYLCASSYTTGAMGQYFGPGTRLTVT.